Listed below are T cell receptor beta chains from one sample, sequenced in a study of blood T cell repertoires in COVID-19. Clones were sequenced by immunoSEQ multiplex PCR, and TCRdb holds only the in-frame ones, with some missing. The profile covers about 350,000 clones, with 88% appearing a single time and more than 5.5% taken by the ten largest. Sequenced sample: peripheral blood. These receptors came from a woman aged 70 to 79 with COVID-19, enrolled during active disease. Both conserved end residues are part of each CDR3. D genes are given only for firm matches. Expanded clones get a size class; other rows say once, few or many, or leave the size out.

j_call	d_call	v_call	clone_size	cdr3_aa	cdr3_nt
TRBJ1-1	-	TRBV10-2	once	CASRYGGEGTEAFF	TGCGCCAGCAGATACGGGGGAGAGGGGACTGAAGCTTTCTTT
TRBJ2-3	TRBD2	TRBV7-2	-	CASSPTGGSVDTQYF	TGTGCCAGCAGCCCGACCGGGGGGTCCGTAGATACGCAGTATTTT
TRBJ2-7	-	TRBV6-2/TRBV6-3	-	CASSKAGLGSYEQYF	TGTGCCAGCAGTAAGGCAGGGTTGGGTTCCTACGAGCAGTACTTC
TRBJ2-1	TRBD2	TRBV10-1	-	CASSENLAGLNEQFF	TGCGCCAGCAGTGAGAATCTAGCGGGGCTGAATGAGCAGTTCTTC
TRBJ1-2	TRBD1	TRBV19	-	CASRDRGPSNYGYTF	TGTGCCAGCCGGGACAGGGGCCCCTCAAACTATGGCTACACCTTC
TRBJ2-7	TRBD2	TRBV2	-	CASMRSSGASYEQYF	TGTGCCAGCATGAGGTCCAGCGGGGCATCCTACGAGCAGTACTTC
TRBJ2-5	-	TRBV30	-	CAWSVPGRQETQYF	TGTGCCTGGAGTGTACCAGGCAGACAAGAGACCCAGTACTTC
TRBJ1-2	-	TRBV24-1	-	CATSAQGGYGYTF	TGTGCCACCAGTGCCCAGGGCGGCTATGGCTACACCTTC
TRBJ1-2	-	TRBV12-3/TRBV12-4	-	CASSFGQGKGYTF	TGTGCCAGCAGTTTTGGGCAGGGCAAAGGCTACACCTTC
TRBJ1-4	TRBD1	TRBV5-6	-	CASSSNTGTVNEKLFF	TGTGCCAGCAGCTCGAACACCGGGACAGTTAATGAAAAACTGTTTTTT
TRBJ2-3	TRBD2	TRBV4-3	-	CASSQGGAGGTDTQYF	TGCGCCAGCAGCCAAGGTGGAGCGGGGGGGACAGATACGCAGTATTTT
TRBJ2-1	-	TRBV5-4	-	CASSLTKQFNEQFF	TGTGCCAGCAGCTTGACTAAGCAATTCAATGAGCAGTTCTTC
TRBJ2-6	-	TRBV2	-	CASSRQRSGANVLTF	TGTGCCAGCAGTCGACAGCGCTCTGGGGCCAACGTCCTGACTTTC
TRBJ1-5	-	TRBV27	-	CASSFPDRISNQPQHF	TGTGCCAGCAGTTTCCCCGACAGGATTAGCAATCAGCCCCAGCATTTT
TRBJ2-3	TRBD2	TRBV5-1	-	CASSLVVASGSTDTQYF	TGCGCCAGCAGCTTGGTGGTCGCTAGCGGTAGCACAGATACGCAGTATTTT
TRBJ1-5	-	TRBV6-5	once	CASRPGGNQPQHF	TGTGCCAGCCGGCCCGGGGGCAATCAGCCCCAGCATTTT
TRBJ1-5	-	TRBV19	-	CASSRGGTAGNQPQHF	TGTGCCAGTAGCCGGGGGGGTACCGCGGGCAATCAGCCCCAGCATTTT
TRBJ2-5	-	TRBV2	-	CASCPQETQYF	TGTGCCAGCTGTCCTCAAGAGACCCAGTACTTC
TRBJ1-6	-	TRBV28	-	CASSLGGLNSPLHF	TGTGCCAGCAGTTTAGGAGGGTTAAATTCACCCCTCCACTTT
TRBJ2-3	-	TRBV7-9	-	CASHPIVGSTDTQYF	TGTGCCAGCCACCCCATCGTGGGCTCCACAGATACGCAGTATTTT
TRBJ1-1	-	TRBV9	once	CASSQVGGRRAFF	TGTGCCAGCAGCCAAGTGGGGGGAAGAAGGGCTTTCTTT
TRBJ2-7	-	TRBV24-1	-	CATSVGGDEQYF	TGTGCCACCAGTGTGGGAGGCGACGAGCAGTACTTC
TRBJ1-6	TRBD1	TRBV19	once	CASSLGQAINSPLHF	TGTGCCAGTAGCCTCGGACAGGCTATTAATTCACCCCTCCACTTT
TRBJ1-1	TRBD1	TRBV28	once	CASSLYGQGAKDEAFF	TGTGCCAGCAGTTTGTATGGACAGGGGGCGAAGGATGAAGCTTTCTTT
TRBJ2-7	-	TRBV21-1	-	CASSKVQPSGEYSYEQYF	TGTGCCAGCAGCAAAGTCCAGCCTAGCGGTGAATACTCCTACGAGCAGTACTTC
TRBJ1-5	TRBD1	TRBV19	-	CASSEQGAGQPQHF	TGTGCCAGTAGCGAACAGGGGGCTGGACAGCCCCAGCATTTT
TRBJ2-7	TRBD1	TRBV5-1	-	CASSLDYGTVDREQYF	TGCGCCAGCAGCTTGGATTATGGGACAGTCGACCGCGAGCAGTACTTC
TRBJ1-4	-	TRBV10-3	-	CAISGEGNEKLFF	TGTGCCATCTCCGGGGAGGGCAATGAAAAACTGTTTTTT
TRBJ1-4	TRBD1	TRBV6-5	-	CASSVDRAGEKLFF	TGTGCCAGCAGCGTAGACAGGGCGGGTGAAAAACTGTTTTTT
TRBJ2-1	TRBD2	TRBV12-5	once	CASGVTSGGSYNEQFF	TGTGCTAGTGGGGTCACTAGCGGGGGCTCCTACAATGAGCAGTTCTTC
TRBJ1-1	-	TRBV5-8	many	CASSLGQNKRAFF	TGTGCCAGCAGCTTGGGACAGAACAAAAGAGCTTTCTTT
TRBJ1-2	TRBD1	TRBV7-8	-	CASSLGTGGNNYGYTF	TGTGCCAGCAGCTTAGGGACAGGGGGCAATAACTATGGCTACACCTTC
TRBJ2-5	-	TRBV7-8	-	CASSLYGGFLETQYF	TGTGCCAGCAGCTTATATGGGGGCTTTTTAGAGACCCAGTACTTC
TRBJ2-6	TRBD1	TRBV6-2/TRBV6-3	-	CASSRQGGSGANVLTF	TGTGCCAGCAGCCGACAGGGGGGATCCGGGGCCAACGTCCTGACTTTC
TRBJ1-3	TRBD1	TRBV7-8	-	CASSRIGTAGNTIYF	TGTGCCAGCAGCCGTATTGGGACAGCTGGAAACACCATATATTTT
TRBJ1-2	TRBD1	TRBV27	-	CASSLKGTGIGYGYTF	TGTGCCAGCAGCCTCAAGGGGACAGGGATCGGCTATGGCTACACCTTC
TRBJ2-7	-	TRBV7-9	once	CASSLRGLRVDEQYF	TGTGCCAGCAGCTTACGGGGACTTCGGGTCGACGAGCAGTACTTC
TRBJ2-7	-	TRBV4-3	few	CASSQSGGEQYF	TGCGCCAGCAGCCAAAGTGGCGGCGAGCAGTACTTC
TRBJ1-4	-	TRBV2	once	CASSGRPDTTATNEKLFF	TGTGCCAGCAGTGGCCGCCCGGACACGACCGCAACTAATGAAAAACTGTTTTTT
TRBJ2-1	-	TRBV30	-	CAWSASRVQFF	TGTGCCTGGAGTGCCTCCAGGGTGCAGTTCTTC
TRBJ1-1	TRBD1	TRBV7-2	once	CASSLQGGVNTEAFF	TGTGCCAGCAGCTTACAGGGGGGAGTGAACACTGAAGCTTTCTTT
TRBJ2-3	-	TRBV1	-	CTSSRERGGWDTQYF	TGCACCAGCAGCCGTGAGCGGGGGGGCTGGGATACGCAGTATTTT
TRBJ1-2	-	TRBV24-1	-	CATSDSGSGGYTF	TGTGCCACCAGTGACTCAGGGTCGGGTGGCTACACCTTC
TRBJ1-5	-	TRBV24-1	-	CATSDSSGNQPQHF	TGTGCCACCAGTGATTCCTCCGGCAATCAGCCCCAGCATTTT
TRBJ1-5	-	TRBV30	-	CAWSQDSSNQPQHF	TGTGCCTGGAGTCAGGACAGCTCCAATCAGCCCCAGCATTTT
TRBJ1-1	-	TRBV3-1/TRBV3-2	-	CASRAARNKGDTEAFF	TGTGCCAGCAGGGCAGCGAGGAATAAAGGGGACACTGAAGCTTTCTTT
TRBJ1-1	TRBD1	TRBV29-1	-	CSVGQIQNTEAFF	TGCAGCGTGGGACAGATACAGAACACTGAAGCTTTCTTT
TRBJ1-2	TRBD1	TRBV28	-	CASRLDRVMGGYTF	TGTGCCAGCCGTTTAGACAGGGTAATGGGGGGCTACACCTTC
TRBJ2-3	TRBD2	TRBV19	-	CASNSGGGTDTQYF	TGTGCCAGTAATAGCGGGGGGGGCACAGATACGCAGTATTTT
TRBJ2-5	-	TRBV11-2	-	CASSLERKTQYF	TGTGCCAGCAGCTTAGAGCGAAAGACCCAGTACTTC
TRBJ1-3	TRBD1	TRBV6-6	-	CASTGTGLSGNTIYF	TGTGCCAGTACCGGGACAGGGCTCTCTGGAAACACCATATATTTT
TRBJ1-6	-	TRBV7-2	-	CASSSAGFRNSPLHF	TGTGCCAGCAGCTCCGCAGGTTTTAGGAATTCACCCCTCCACTTT
TRBJ1-2	-	TRBV29-1	once	CSVDRSDYGYTF	TGCAGCGTTGATCGGAGCGACTATGGCTACACCTTC
TRBJ2-5	-	TRBV29-1	-	CSVLILETQYF	TGCAGCGTACTGATCCTCGAGACCCAGTACTTC
TRBJ1-1	TRBD1	TRBV19	once	CASSAQGAGTEAFF	TGTGCCAGTAGTGCCCAGGGGGCCGGCACTGAAGCTTTCTTT